The 25 T cell receptor beta chains below come from one sample, sequenced in a study of sequential checkpoint blockade in melanoma. Noted treatment: randomized to nivolumab then ipilimumab (arm A) or the reverse (arm B). Using immunoSEQ multiplex PCR, the repertoire was profiled, and TCRdb retains in-frame clones only, with some absent. The sample carries more than 5,000 clones, around 19% recorded once. Sequenced material: tumor tissue (inferred from file names), taken from a patient given nivolumab and ipilimumab in sequence. All receptors come from a human donor with melanoma.

The V gene is TRBV29-1, the J gene TRBJ1-1; TRBD1 matches 9 bases. V lost 6 bases to trimming and J lost 0 bases; unmatched junction nucleotides: 11. The CDR3 covers 16 residues. Per the germline V gene, CDR1 is SQVTM and CDR2 is ANQGSEA. CDR3 sequence: CSVRARDRAMNTEAFF. The CDR3, as DNA: TGCAGCGTCCGAGCCCGGGACAGGGCTATGAACACTGAAGCTTTCTTT.

The CDR3 region has the DNA TGTGCCAGCTCCTCATTTAGGGACGAGACAGATACGCAGTATTTT. Residues: CASSSFRDETDTQYF. The chain employs TRBV18 and TRBJ2-3, with D possibly called TRBD1 or TRBD2 (5 bases each). The CDR3 loop spans 15 amino acids. The V gene lost 6 bases and the J gene lost 3 bases, with 16 bases spanning the gap. The germline gives CDR1 KGHSH, CDR2 LQKENI.

The chain combines TRBV28 with TRBJ1-2; 9 bases agree with TRBD1. The CDR3 runs to 17 residues. The J segment lost 2 bases and the V segment lost 3 bases, leaving 10 bases of the junction unmatched. From germline, CDR1 is MDHEN and CDR2 SYDVKM. CDR3 sequence: CASSLLGQGLWNYGYTF. The CDR3 DNA reads TGTGCCAGCAGTTTGTTAGGACAGGGGTTGTGGAACTATGGCTACACCTTC.

This clone was counted only a few times. The genes are TRBV4-1 and TRBJ2-6; D not certain. Trimming shortened V by 0 bases and J by 0 bases, and 9 bases separated the two germline ends. The CDR3 extends over 17 amino acids. CDR1 and CDR2 (germline): MGHRA, YSYEKL. CDR3 in amino acids: CASSQDHSFSGANVLTF. CDR3 sequence (DNA): TGCGCCAGCAGCCAAGATCACAGTTTCTCTGGGGCCAACGTCCTGACTTTC.

This clone was seen more than once but under ten times. The CDR3 is CASSVGANTEAFF. The CDR3 nucleotides read TGTGCCAGCAGTGTAGGCGCGAACACTGAAGCTTTCTTT. This chain links TRBV2 with TRBJ1-1; D call uncertain. The V end was cut by 4 bases, the J end by 1 base, with 7 bases between. CDR3 length: 13 amino acids. Germline V gene lookup returns CDR1 SNHLY and CDR2 FYNNEI. The variable domain in full, with the rest retrieved from reference TRBV2 and TRBJ1-1, is EPEVTQTPSHQVTQMGQEVILRCVPISNHLYFYWYRQILGQKVEFLVSFYNNEISEKSEIFDDQFSVERPDGSNFTLKIRSTKLEDSAMYFCASSVGANTEAFFGQGTRLTVV.

About this clone: A junction boundary mismatches the germline segment, possibly from a read error. The chain uses TRBV6-8 and TRBJ1-1, with a weak D call TRBD1 (5 bases). Germline CDR1 reads MNHGY; CDR2 reads SAAAGT. The CDR3 has 15 amino acids. Here the CDR3 reads CAISGSRGDGTEAFF. The CDR3 DNA reads as TGTGCCATCAGTGGATCGAGGGGAGATGGCACTGAAGCTTTCTTT.

CDR3 in DNA: TGTGCCAGCAGCCAGAGGAGCTCTGGGGCCAACGTCCTGACTTTC. Translation: CASSQRSSGANVLTF. V and J are TRBV7-6 and TRBJ2-6; unclear D gene. Trimming took off 5 bases at V and 0 bases at J, with 8 bases between the two ends. This CDR3 is built from 15 residues. The germline V gene has CDR1 SGHVS and CDR2 FNYEAQ.

The chain employs TRBV6-8 and TRBJ2-2; D is perhaps TRBD1 (6 bases). The CDR3 has 15 residues. V was cut by 0 bases and J by 7 bases, with 12 bases left in between. CDR1 is MNHGY and CDR2 is SAAAGT in the germline V gene. In DNA, the CDR3 is TGTGCCAGCAGTTACTCTCAACAGGGCAGCGGGGAGCTGTTTTTT. Encoded protein: CASSYSQQGSGELFF.

The rearrangement uses TRBV6-8 and TRBJ1-1; 7 bases line up with TRBD1. Trimming at V came to 6 bases and at J to 7 bases, leaving 14 bases not matched to a gene. Germline V gives CDR1 MNHGY, CDR2 SAAAGT. This CDR3 region has 15 residues. DNA of the CDR3: TGTGCCAGCAGACCCGACAGGGTTCGGATGAATGAAGCTTTCTTT. Encoded protein: CASRPDRVRMNEAFF.

This clone is classed as medium-sized. The V call is TRBV6-8, the J call TRBJ2-5; 7 bases line up with TRBD2. V shed 2 bases and J 1 base; nucleotides not matched to a gene: 7. Germline V gene data show CDR1 as MNHGY and CDR2 as SAAAGT. The CDR3 has 16 amino acids. The CDR3 DNA sequence: TGTGCCAGCAGTTACAATGCGGGGGAACTCCAAGAGACCCAGTACTTC. The encoded protein is CASSYNAGELQETQYF.

This clone is judged medium-sized. The J gene is TRBJ2-3, the V gene TRBV11-3; TRBD1 matches at 9 bases. V was pared by 7 bases and J by 5 bases, with 10 bases of the junction left unmatched. CDR1 is SGHNT, CDR2 YENEEA, per germline. This CDR3 is 15 amino acids long. CDR3 bases: TGTGCCAGCACCGGCCGGGACAGGGTCCAAGATACGCAGTATTTT. Protein product: CASTGRDRVQDTQYF.

The chain uses TRBV22-1 and TRBJ1-6; the table calls TRBD1, which could not be checked here. TRBV22-1 is classified as a pseudogene. This CDR3 contains 21 residues. The CDR3 nucleotides read TGTCCTGGGAGCGCACTAGGGTTAGGGGCTAACGCGAGCTCCTATAATTCACCCCTCCACTTT. Protein: CPGSALGLGANASSYNSPLHF.

V gene TRBV11-3 combines with J gene TRBJ2-7; D might be TRBD1 or TRBD2, each matching 5 bases. CDR1 SGHNT and CDR2 YENEEA come from the germline V gene. This CDR3 is built from 17 residues. Trimming took 8 bases from V and 2 from J, leaving 25 bases between them. CDR3 amino acids: CASPTGTAHHIAYEQYF. The CDR3 nucleotides read TGTGCCAGCCCCACCGGGACGGCTCATCACATCGCCTACGAGCAGTACTTC.

This sequence joins TRBV11-3 and TRBJ1-4, with D unresolved. Trimming shortened V by 8 bases and J by 2 bases, and 15 bases separated the two germline ends. In germline, CDR1 is SGHNT, CDR2 YENEEA. This CDR3 is built from 15 residues. This CDR3 reads CASRRVLGTNEKLFF. As DNA, the CDR3 is TGTGCCAGCCGGAGGGTTCTGGGGACTAATGAAAAACTGTTTTTT.

V and J are TRBV19 and TRBJ1-5, with D tentatively TRBD1 (6 bases). In germline, CDR1 is LNHDA, CDR2 SQIVND (reference sequence). Trimming took off 5 bases at V and 4 bases at J, with 30 bases between the two ends. The CDR3 consists of 20 residues. In DNA form, the CDR3 reads TGTGCCAGTAGTCCGAACAAATACATCACAGGGCACTATGAGAATCAGCCCCAGCATTTT. Translating gives CASSPNKYITGHYENQPQHF.

This clone was observed many times. This sequence joins TRBV7-5 and TRBJ1-2; TRBD1, the D gene given by the table, was not confirmed from the DNA. TRBV7-5 is a pseudogene segment. This CDR3 is built from 15 residues. The CDR3 spells CASSSNRGGGYGYTF. In DNA form, the CDR3 reads TGTGCCAGCAGCTCCAACAGGGGTGGGGGCTATGGCTACACCTTC.

The chain carries TRBV29-1 and TRBJ2-7, with 7 positions matching TRBD1. Unmatched junction bases numbered 4, after V lost 1 base and J lost 4 bases. In germline, CDR1 is SQVTM, CDR2 ANQGSEA. The CDR3 covers 13 residues. CDR3 sequence reads: CSVEASDRYEQYF. CDR3 in DNA: TGCAGCGTTGAAGCCTCGGACAGGTACGAGCAGTACTTC.

The chain carries TRBV6-8 and TRBJ1-4, with 10 nucleotides matching TRBD1. The CDR3 length is 16 residues. The V gene end was trimmed by 6 bases and the J gene end by 4 bases; junction bases not matched to a gene: 8. Germline V gives CDR1 MNHGY, CDR2 SAAAGT. The CDR3 region has the DNA TGTGCCAGCAGACCGGGACAGGGGTGGAGTAATGAAAAACTGTTTTTT. It yields the protein CASRPGQGWSNEKLFF.

There are many counts of this clone. The chain uses TRBV7-8 and TRBJ2-3, with no clear D. Looked up from germline, CDR1 is SGHVS and CDR2 is FQNEAQ. CDR3 size: 13 residues. V gave up 5 bases and J gave up 4 bases, with 10 bases separating them. The CDR3 nucleotides are TGTGCCAGCAGCCGTAGGACGGCAGATACGCAGTATTTT. Translating gives CASSRRTADTQYF. Full variable domain (missing parts from reference TRBV7-8 and TRBJ2-3): GAGVSQSPRYKVAKRGQDVALRCDPISGHVSLFWYQQALGQGPEFLTYFQNEAQLDKSGLPSDRFFAERPEGSVSTLKIQRTQQEDSAVYLCASSRRTADTQYFGPGTRLTVL.

Ten or more counts support this clone. This chain links TRBV23-1 with TRBJ1-2; perhaps TRBD1 as D (5 bases). TRBV23-1 is an ORF for which the function is uncertain. Between the trimmed V and J ends, which lost 6 bases and 0 bases, there was a span of 11 bases. The CDR3 spans 14 residues. This chain's CDR3 is CASSEGESNYGYTF. CDR3 bases: TGCGCCAGCAGCGAAGGGGAGTCTAACTATGGCTACACCTTC.

This clone was picked up a small number of times. This rearrangement joins TRBV5-1 to TRBJ2-7, with 11 bases lining up with TRBD2. This CDR3 has 14 amino acids. Per the germline V gene, CDR1 is SGHRS and CDR2 is YFSETQ. The V segment lost 4 bases and the J segment 2 bases; nucleotides outside the gene matches: 2. CDR3 residues: CASSLLAGAYEQYF. DNA of the CDR3: TGCGCCAGCAGCCTACTAGCGGGGGCCTACGAGCAGTACTTC.

This CDR3 is CASSQGTSDKDTQYF. The CDR3, as DNA: TGCGCCAGCAGCCAGGGGACTAGCGATAAAGATACGCAGTATTTT. The gene calls are TRBV4-1 and TRBJ2-3; 10 nucleotides agree with TRBD2. V shed 3 bases, J shed 5 bases, and the junction held 5 bases outside the gene matches. This CDR3 has 15 amino acids. CDR1 and CDR2 from the germline V gene are MGHRA and YSYEKL.

This clone was observed a few times. The CDR3 spells CASSKGYEQYF. CDR3 DNA sequence: TGTGCCAGTAGTAAGGGGTACGAGCAGTACTTC. This chain links TRBV19 with TRBJ2-7; TRBD1 might be the D (5 bases). Germline lookup yields CDR1 LNHDA and CDR2 SQIVND (reference sequence). The V gene lost 4 bases and the J gene lost 4 bases, with 5 bases spanning the gap. The CDR3 extends over 11 amino acids.

Ten or more counts support this clone. The chain has TRBV11-3 and TRBJ1-5, with D possibly being TRBD1 (5 bases). Trimming stripped 5 bases from V and 0 bases from J, with 11 bases between. The CDR3 is made up of 15 amino acids. CDR1 is SGHNT and CDR2 is YENEEA in the germline V gene. The CDR3 DNA sequence: TGTGCCAGCAGCCTGACAGTTTATAGCAATCAGCCCCAGCATTTT. Protein: CASSLTVYSNQPQHF.

There are many counts of this clone. The chain uses TRBV28 and TRBJ1-2, with D possibly being TRBD1 (5 bases). Germline values: CDR1 MDHEN, CDR2 SYDVKM. CDR3 length: 13 amino acids. V was trimmed by 10 bases and J by 3 bases, leaving 15 bases between them. The CDR3 reads CATRRGDYYGYTF. The CDR3 DNA reads TGTGCCACCCGCCGAGGGGACTACTATGGCTACACCTTC.